This T cell receptor beta chain originates from a study of cytomegalovirus exposure and HLA in healthy donors. Overall study: Earlier findings included 90 million to 120 million unique TCR beta sequences obtained from 180 million or so T cells. Of the donors genotyped, several hundred in all, 75% to 85% fell in the Caucasian-associated ancestry cluster.

Use of 60 Vbeta and 13 Jbeta primers characterized the PCR. Clones were sequenced by immunoSEQ multiplex PCR, and TCRdb holds only the in-frame ones, with some missing. The data include some 130,000 clones; the top ten clones carry about 1.5%. General observations from the study: The authors later linked a missense DCLRE1C variant to TCR beta V- and J-gene trimming. High sensitivity and specificity were reportedly achieved when the classifier diagnosed cytomegalovirus status.

Germline V gene lookup returns CDR1 MNHEY and CDR2 SMNVEV (reference sequence). With 2 bases clipped from V and 4 bases from J, the junction kept 5 bases outside the gene matches. The CDR3 spans 14 residues. Details on this clone: What it binds is not known.

The J gene is TRBJ2-7, the V gene TRBV27; TRBD2 agrees at 7 bases. The material sequenced was PBMCs. This TCR derives from a woman in her thirties or forties in good health and CMV-seropositive. CDR3 nucleotides: TGTGCCAGCAGTTTACGTGCGGGAGAGTACGAGCAGTACTTC. As protein: CASSLRAGEYEQYF.